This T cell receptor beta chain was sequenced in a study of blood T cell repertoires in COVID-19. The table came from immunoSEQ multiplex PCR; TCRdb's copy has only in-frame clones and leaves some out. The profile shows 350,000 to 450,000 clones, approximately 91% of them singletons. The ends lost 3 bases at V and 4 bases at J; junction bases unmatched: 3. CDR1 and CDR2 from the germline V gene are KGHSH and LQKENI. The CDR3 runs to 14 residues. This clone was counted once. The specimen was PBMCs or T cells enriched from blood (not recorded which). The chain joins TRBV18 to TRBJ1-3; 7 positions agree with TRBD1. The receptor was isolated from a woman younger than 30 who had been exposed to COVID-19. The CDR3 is CASSPLGQGNTIYF. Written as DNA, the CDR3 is TGTGCCAGCTCACCCTTGGGACAGGGAAACACCATATATTTT.